The clone carrying this T cell receptor beta chain was counted only a few times. The CDR3 runs 20 residues. Germline trimming cut 6 bases from V and 0 bases from J; bases unmatched to any gene: 20. Looked up from germline, CDR1 is LNHDA and CDR2 is SQIVND (reference sequence). Original analysis: Reference gene primer amplification gave nucleated cell count estimates. Assay used: immunoSEQ multiplex PCR; TCRdb lists only in-frame clones, some missing. V, J and clone size were drawn from that table, and D and trimming were deduced from the DNA. In the table there are 90,000 to 120,000 clones, more than 80% of which are singletons. This record belongs to a study of blood T cell repertoires in COVID-19. Looking at the study overall: The origin of the acute and convalescent COVID-19 samples was the United States, Italy and Spain. In each case, the material was cDNA or gDNA derived from T cells, B-cell-depleted T cells, or PBMCs.

V usage is TRBV19 and J usage is TRBJ1-3; 7 bases are shared with TRBD1. The sequence was collected from a man between 35 and 55 years old with active or convalescent COVID-19. The material sequenced was peripheral blood. CDR3 in DNA: TGTGCCAGTAGCATCGTTGTGGGGACAGCCAAAAAAAACTCTGGAAACACCATATATTTT. It encodes CASSIVVGTAKKNSGNTIYF.